Below are 20 T cell receptor beta chains sequenced from a single sample in a study of cytomegalovirus exposure and HLA in healthy donors. Generated by immunoSEQ multiplex PCR, the TCRdb table keeps only in-frame clones and is missing some. The repertoire includes approximately 160,000 clones, approximately 80% of them detected once, and around 2% sits in the top ten. Sequencing was done on a sample of PBMCs. Receptors originate from a man aged 25-45 years in good health and CMV-seropositive.

V is TRBV9 and J is TRBJ2-7; 8 positions match TRBD1. The ends lost 0 bases at V and 3 bases at J; junction bases unmatched: 5. The CDR3 covers 15 residues. Germline CDR1 and CDR2: SGDLS and YYNGEE. The CDR3 sequence: CASSVGQGAFYEQYF. DNA of the CDR3: TGTGCCAGCAGCGTAGGTCAGGGGGCCTTCTACGAGCAGTACTTC.

This clone showed up just once. Other nucleotide sequences from this sample produce the same CDR3. J is TRBJ2-5 and V is TRBV5-1; 8 bases align to TRBD1. V trimming: 0 bases; J trimming: 4 bases; junction bases outside the gene matches: 2. CDR3 size: 14 residues. In germline, CDR1 is SGHRS, CDR2 YFSETQ. CDR3 in amino acids: CASSLGQGRETQYF. In DNA form, the CDR3 reads TGCGCCAGCAGCTTGGGACAGGGGAGAGAGACCCAGTACTTC. The variable domain in full, completed from reference TRBV5-1 and TRBJ2-5, reads KAGVTQTPRYLIKTRGQQVTLSCSPISGHRSVSWYQQTPGQGLQFLFEYFSETQRNKGNFPGRFSGRQFSNSRSEMNVSTLELGDSALYLCASSLGQGRETQYFGPGTRLLVL.

The chain recombines TRBV19 with TRBJ1-2; D gene ambiguous. V was trimmed by 7 bases and J by 8 bases, leaving 14 bases between them. There are 12 residues in the CDR3. Germline values: CDR1 LNHDA, CDR2 SQIVND (reference sequence). As DNA, the CDR3 is TGTGCCAGTACAGGCCTTTGGAAAGGCTACACCTTC. It codes for CASTGLWKGYTF.

The V gene is TRBV29-1, the J gene TRBJ2-5; 14 nucleotides match TRBD2. This CDR3 is built from 17 residues. With V trimmed by 0 bases and J by 5 bases, 8 bases remained unmatched. Germline CDR1 and CDR2: SQVTM and ANQGSEA. The CDR3 sequence: CSVEDLGTSGGSETQYF. The CDR3, as DNA: TGCAGCGTTGAAGATCTTGGGACTAGCGGGGGTTCGGAGACCCAGTACTTC.

Written as DNA, the CDR3 is TGTGCCAGCAGCTTACGGGCGGGGGGGCAAAACGAGCAGTACTTC. It encodes CASSLRAGGQNEQYF. This sequence joins TRBV13 and TRBJ2-7; TRBD2 agrees at 9 bases. The CDR3 has 15 residues. Germline assignment: CDR1 PRHDT and CDR2 FYEKMQ (reference sequence). Trimming cost V 2 bases and J 5 bases; bases outside gene matches: 7.

The chain is built from TRBV6-5 and TRBJ2-3; a possible D gene is TRBD2 (5 bases). The CDR3 extends over 14 amino acids. CDR1 is MNHEY, CDR2 SVGAGI, per germline. V lost 5 bases, J lost 6 bases, and 15 bases lay in between. The CDR3 protein is CASSRTPLADTQYF. In DNA, the CDR3 is TGTGCCAGCAGTAGGACTCCGCTGGCCGATACGCAGTATTTT.

V and J are TRBV7-2 and TRBJ2-5; 7 bases are shared with TRBD1. The CDR3 runs 13 residues. The V gene end was trimmed by 6 bases and the J gene end by 3 bases; junction bases not matched to a gene: 4. Looked up from germline, CDR1 is SGHTA and CDR2 is FQGNSA. CDR3 amino acids: CASRRGTEETQYF. CDR3 DNA: TGTGCCAGCAGACGAGGGACAGAAGAGACCCAGTACTTC.

The DNA for the CDR3 is TGTGCCAGCAGCCAAGATTCGGGGGTAAGCTACTATGGCTACACCTTC. Its protein product is CASSQDSGVSYYGYTF. This rearrangement joins TRBV4-2 to TRBJ1-2, with a weak D call TRBD1 (5 bases). Germline V CDR1 and CDR2: LGHNA, YNFKEQ. V was shortened by 0 bases and J by 3 bases, with 14 bases between the two germline ends. The CDR3 covers 16 residues.

Only one count was recorded for this clone. The V gene is TRBV5-6, the J gene TRBJ2-7; D is perhaps TRBD1 (6 bases). Looked up from germline, CDR1 is SGHDT and CDR2 is YYEEEE. Deletions cut 0 bases from V and 3 bases from J, with 13 bases between. There are 15 residues in the CDR3. The CDR3 loop reads CASSLARGFFYEQYF. DNA of the CDR3: TGTGCCAGCAGCTTGGCCAGGGGATTCTTCTACGAGCAGTACTTC.

The chain has TRBV15 and TRBJ2-7, with D possibly matching TRBD2 (7 bases). The V gene lost 0 bases and the J gene lost 6 bases, with 12 bases spanning the gap. Germline values: CDR1 LNHNV, CDR2 YYDKDF (reference sequence). This CDR3 has 14 amino acids. The CDR3 DNA is TGTGCCACCAGCAGAGATCAGGGGAGGGTCGAGCAGTACTTC. This sequence encodes CATSRDQGRVEQYF.

The chain has TRBV5-6 and TRBJ1-4; D call uncertain. The CDR3 extends over 14 amino acids. Trimming left V 3 bases short and J 8 bases short, with 14 bases between. CDR1 is SGHDT, CDR2 YYEEEE, per germline. The CDR3 loop reads CASSSGSGNEKLFF. DNA of the CDR3: TGTGCCAGCAGCTCAGGATCCGGGAACGAAAAACTGTTTTTT.

The chain is built from TRBV6-5 and TRBJ1-2, with 8 bases that match TRBD1. This CDR3 has 14 residues. The V gene's germline CDR1 is MNHEY and CDR2 SVGAGI. The V segment lost 2 bases and the J segment 4 bases; nucleotides outside the gene matches: 3. Here the CDR3 DNA reads TGTGCCAGCAGTTACCAGGGGGCGGTCTATGGCTACACCTTC. Amino acid sequence: CASSYQGAVYGYTF.

The rearrangement joins TRBV19 to TRBJ2-7; the match to TRBD1 covers 10 bases. J lost 2 bases, V lost 4 bases, and 5 bases had no gene match. Per germline, CDR1 LNHDA and CDR2 SQIVND (reference sequence). This CDR3 spans 15 amino acids. The CDR3 coding sequence is TGTGCCAGTAGTACCGGGACAGGGGCGACCTACGAGCAGTACTTC. Protein: CASSTGTGATYEQYF.

Regarding this clone: The sample has other DNA sequences that encode this CDR3 too. The chain recombines TRBV27 with TRBJ2-4; no reliable D call. CDR3 length equals 11 residues. Germline CDR1 reads MNHEY; CDR2 reads SMNVEV (reference sequence). Here the CDR3 reads CSLLAKNIQYF. In DNA, the CDR3 is TGTTCATTACTAGCCAAAAACATTCAGTACTTC.

The chain combines TRBV15 with TRBJ1-5, with D possibly being TRBD1 (5 bases). CDR3 size: 16 residues. Germline V gene lookup returns CDR1 LNHNV and CDR2 YYDKDF (reference sequence). Trimming shortened V by 7 bases and J by 2 bases, and 18 bases separated the two germline ends. CDR3 in DNA: TGTGCCACCACCCCAGACAGAGACGTCCGCAATCAGCCCCAGCATTTT. Translated, it gives CATTPDRDVRNQPQHF.

V and J are TRBV30 and TRBJ1-2, with D tentatively TRBD1 (6 bases). This CDR3 contains 12 residues. Germline V gene data show CDR1 as GTSNPN and CDR2 as SVGIG (reference sequence). The V end was cut by 1 base, the J end by 4 bases, with 7 bases between. This chain's CDR3 is CAWSGQAYGYTF. As DNA, the CDR3 is TGTGCCTGGAGTGGACAGGCCTATGGCTACACCTTC. Variable domain in full (rest from reference TRBV30 and TRBJ1-2): SQTIHQWPATLVQPVGSPLSLECTVEGTSNPNLYWYRQAAGRGLQLLFYSVGIGQISSEVPQNLSASRPQDRQFILSSKKLLLSDSGFYLCAWSGQAYGYTFGSGTRLTVV.

This rearrangement joins TRBV7-8 to TRBJ2-2; D is possibly TRBD1 (6 bases). Germline loops: CDR1 SGHVS, CDR2 FQNEAQ. The CDR3 loop spans 16 amino acids. V was cut by 5 bases and J by 0 bases, with 13 bases left in between. This chain's CDR3 is CASSIGTNANTGELFF. The CDR3 bases are TGTGCCAGCAGCATAGGGACAAACGCGAACACCGGGGAGCTGTTTTTT.

This chain uses TRBV5-6 with TRBJ1-6, with D perhaps matching TRBD1 (5 bases). V lost 4 bases to trimming and J lost 5 bases, with 25 bases between them. Germline V gene sequence: CDR1 SGHDT, CDR2 YYEEEE. CDR3 size: 19 residues. CDR3 region: CASSQAHWQGKGDNSPLHF. In DNA, the CDR3 is TGTGCCAGCAGCCAAGCGCATTGGCAGGGTAAAGGGGATAATTCACCCCTCCACTTT.

The chain joins TRBV5-1 to TRBJ1-3; 10 nucleotides line up with TRBD1. The germline V gene encodes CDR1 SGHRS and CDR2 YFSETQ. The CDR3 consists of 15 residues. Trimming took 0 bases from V and 4 from J; bases not matched to a gene: 1. In DNA, the CDR3 is TGCGCCAGCAGCTTGGAGGGACAGGGGGGAAACACCATATATTTT. Its protein product is CASSLEGQGGNTIYF.

This clone was counted a single time. V and J are TRBV29-1 and TRBJ1-2, with 9 bases matching TRBD1. This CDR3 is 13 amino acids long. With 7 bases clipped from V and 2 bases from J, the junction kept 5 bases outside the gene matches. Germline CDR1 and CDR2: SQVTM and ANQGSEA. As DNA, the CDR3 is TGCAGCGCCTGGACAGGGGAAAACTATGGCTACACCTTC. Its translation: CSAWTGENYGYTF.